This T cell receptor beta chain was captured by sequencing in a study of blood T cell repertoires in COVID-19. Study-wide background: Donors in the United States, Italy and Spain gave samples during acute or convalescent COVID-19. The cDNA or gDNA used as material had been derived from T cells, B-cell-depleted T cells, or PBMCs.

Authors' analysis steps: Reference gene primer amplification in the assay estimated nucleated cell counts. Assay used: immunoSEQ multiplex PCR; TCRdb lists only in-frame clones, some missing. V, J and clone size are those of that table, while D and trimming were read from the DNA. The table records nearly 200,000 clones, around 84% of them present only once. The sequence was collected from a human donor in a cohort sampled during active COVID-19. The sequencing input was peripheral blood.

The chain's CDR3 is CASSSPMGGAWDNEQFF. The DNA for the CDR3 is TGTGCCAGCAGTTCCCCGATGGGGGGAGCATGGGACAATGAGCAGTTCTTC. The chain employs TRBV28 and TRBJ2-1; tentatively, D is TRBD2 (6 bases). Germline V gene sequence: CDR1 MDHEN, CDR2 SYDVKM. Trimming cost V 4 bases and J 5 bases, with 21 bases left between them. The CDR3 has 17 residues.